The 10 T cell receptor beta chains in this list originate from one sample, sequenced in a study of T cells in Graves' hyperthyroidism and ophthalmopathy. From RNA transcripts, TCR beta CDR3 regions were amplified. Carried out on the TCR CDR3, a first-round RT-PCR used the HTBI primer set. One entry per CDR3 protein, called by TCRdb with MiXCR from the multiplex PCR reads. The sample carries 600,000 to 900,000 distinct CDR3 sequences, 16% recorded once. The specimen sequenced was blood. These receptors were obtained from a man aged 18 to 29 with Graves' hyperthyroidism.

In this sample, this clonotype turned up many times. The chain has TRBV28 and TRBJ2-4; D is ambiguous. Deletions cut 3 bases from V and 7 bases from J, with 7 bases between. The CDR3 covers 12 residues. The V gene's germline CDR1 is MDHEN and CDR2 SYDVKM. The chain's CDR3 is CASSFDGNIQYF. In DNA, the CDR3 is TGTGCCAGCAGTTTCGACGGTAACATTCAGTACTTC.

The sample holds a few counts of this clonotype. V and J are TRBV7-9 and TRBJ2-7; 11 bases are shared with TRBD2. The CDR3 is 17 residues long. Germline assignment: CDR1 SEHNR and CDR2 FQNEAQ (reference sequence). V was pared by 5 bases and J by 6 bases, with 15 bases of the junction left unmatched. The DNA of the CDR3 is TGTGCCAGCAGCCCCGGGGGTAGCGGGAGGGCCTTCGGCGAGCAGTACTTC. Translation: CASSPGGSGRAFGEQYF.

The CDR3 nucleotides are TGTGCCAGCACGTACAGCGGGAGGTACACCGGGGAGCTGTTTTTT. It translates to CASTYSGRYTGELFF. V is TRBV11-3 and J is TRBJ2-2, with 9 bases aligning to TRBD2. In germline, CDR1 is SGHNT, CDR2 YENEEA. V was clipped by 7 bases and J by 3 bases; unmatched bases: 6. CDR3 length: 15 residues.

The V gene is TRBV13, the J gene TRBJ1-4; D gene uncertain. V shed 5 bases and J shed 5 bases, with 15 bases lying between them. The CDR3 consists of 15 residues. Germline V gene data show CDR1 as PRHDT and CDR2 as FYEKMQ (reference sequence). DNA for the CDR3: TGTGCCAGCAGCCGTCGGACGGGAGTAAATGAAAAACTGTTTTTT. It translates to CASSRRTGVNEKLFF.

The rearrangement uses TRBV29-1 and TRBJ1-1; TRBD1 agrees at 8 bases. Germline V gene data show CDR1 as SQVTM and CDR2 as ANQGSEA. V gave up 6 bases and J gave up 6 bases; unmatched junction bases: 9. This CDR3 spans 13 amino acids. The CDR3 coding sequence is TGCAGCGTCCTGGGACAGGATATCTCTGAAGCTTTCTTT. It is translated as CSVLGQDISEAFF.

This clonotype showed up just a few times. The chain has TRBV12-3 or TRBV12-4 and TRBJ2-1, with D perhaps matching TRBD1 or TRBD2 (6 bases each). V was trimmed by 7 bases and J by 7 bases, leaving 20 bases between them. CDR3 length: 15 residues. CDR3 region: CASIKRRDTDNEQFF. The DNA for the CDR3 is TGTGCCAGCATCAAAAGGCGGGACACAGATAATGAGCAGTTCTTC.

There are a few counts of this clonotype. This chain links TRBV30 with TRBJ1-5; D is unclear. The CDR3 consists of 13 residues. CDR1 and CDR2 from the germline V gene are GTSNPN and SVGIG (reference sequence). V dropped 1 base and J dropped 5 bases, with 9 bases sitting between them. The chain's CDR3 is CAWSAMEDQPQHF. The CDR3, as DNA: TGTGCCTGGAGTGCTATGGAGGATCAGCCCCAGCATTTT.

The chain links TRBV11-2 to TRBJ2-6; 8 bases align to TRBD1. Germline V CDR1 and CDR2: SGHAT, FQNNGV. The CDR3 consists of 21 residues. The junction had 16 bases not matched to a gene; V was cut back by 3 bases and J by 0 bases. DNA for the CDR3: TGTGCCAGCAGCTTTCGACCCGAGGGGGGACAGGCGACCTCTGGGGCCAACGTCCTGACTTTC. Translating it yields CASSFRPEGGQATSGANVLTF.

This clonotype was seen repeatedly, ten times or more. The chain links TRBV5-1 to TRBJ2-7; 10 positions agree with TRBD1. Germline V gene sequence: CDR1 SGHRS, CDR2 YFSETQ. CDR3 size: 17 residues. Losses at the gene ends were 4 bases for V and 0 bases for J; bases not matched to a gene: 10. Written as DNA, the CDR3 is TGCGCCAGCAGCCCTTCGTCCGGGACAGGGGCCTCCTACGAGCAGTACTTC. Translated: CASSPSSGTGASYEQYF.

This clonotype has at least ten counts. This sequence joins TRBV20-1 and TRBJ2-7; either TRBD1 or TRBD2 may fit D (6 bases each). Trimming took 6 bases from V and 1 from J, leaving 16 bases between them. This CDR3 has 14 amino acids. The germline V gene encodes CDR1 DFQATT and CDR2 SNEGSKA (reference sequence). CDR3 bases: TGCAGTGCGGGGGCCCAGGGGAGGTCCTACGAGCAGTACTTC. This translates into CSAGAQGRSYEQYF.